Shown below are 3 T cell receptor beta chains from a single sample sequenced in a study of T cells in Graves' hyperthyroidism and ophthalmopathy. The CDR3 regions of TCR beta were amplified from RNA transcripts. First-round RT-PCR targeting the TCR CDR3 was performed with the HTBI primer set. TCRdb independently ran MiXCR on the multiplex PCR reads; one entry per CDR3 protein. Of 700,000 to 850,000 distinct CDR3 sequences in the sample, roughly a third were seen once. Sample: blood. These receptors came from a woman aged 35 to 49 with Graves' hyperthyroidism.

This clonotype has at least ten counts. V is TRBV2 and J is TRBJ1-4, with TRBD1 identical over 11 bases. Trimming at V came to 6 bases and at J to 13 bases, leaving 10 bases not matched to a gene. Germline-derived CDR1 and CDR2 are SNHLY and FYNNEI. The CDR3 length is 14 residues. The CDR3 protein is CASRGQGDQGRLFF. CDR3 DNA sequence: TGTGCCAGCAGGGGACAGGGGGACCAGGGAAGACTGTTTTTT.

This clonotype has a count of ten or more. The J gene is TRBJ2-5, the V gene TRBV24-1, with 9 bases identical to TRBD1. CDR3 length equals 14 residues. V lost 4 bases to trimming and J lost 5 bases; unmatched junction nucleotides: 4. The germline V gene encodes CDR1 KGHDR and CDR2 SFDVKD. CDR3 DNA: TGTGCCACCAGTGAGACAGGGGGGATGGAGACCCAGTACTTC. Encoded protein: CATSETGGMETQYF.

The chain recombines TRBV20-1 with TRBJ1-6; 8 nucleotides align to TRBD1. Germline loops: CDR1 DFQATT, CDR2 SNEGSKA (reference sequence). CDR3 size: 15 residues. With 6 bases clipped from V and 7 bases from J, the junction kept 11 bases outside the gene matches. The CDR3 DNA is TGCAGTGCCAGAACCCAGGGGGCGATCAATTCACCCCTCCACTTT. It translates to CSARTQGAINSPLHF.